This is a list of T cell receptor beta chains from one sample in a study of shared clonotypes between healthy human individuals. Generated by immunoSEQ multiplex PCR, the TCRdb table keeps only in-frame clones and is missing some. Of nearly 750,000 clones in the sample, roughly two thirds are singletons; the top ten hold less than 2%. Sample: memory CD4+ T cells sorted from blood. These receptors were obtained from a woman aged 25 to 39 in good health. Each CDR3 is given with its conserved first and last residue. A D gene is named only where the DNA matches it firmly. Size is stated for part of the rows, as once, few or many counts, or as a class when the clone is expanded.

D gene: -; J gene: TRBJ2-5; clone size: -; V gene: TRBV28; CDR3 protein: CASRLSGVGETQYF; CDR3 DNA: TGTGCCAGCCGACTCTCGGGAGTAGGGGAGACCCAGTACTTC
D gene: TRBD1; J gene: TRBJ2-7; clone size: -; V gene: TRBV28; CDR3 protein: CASALYRGQLYF; CDR3 DNA: TGTGCCAGCGCACTTTATAGGGGACAGTTGTACTTC
D gene: TRBD2; J gene: TRBJ2-5; clone size: few; V gene: TRBV28; CDR3 protein: CASSYSGRLQETQYF; CDR3 DNA: TGTGCCAGCAGTTATAGCGGGAGGCTCCAAGAGACCCAGTACTTC
D gene: TRBD1; J gene: TRBJ2-7; clone size: -; V gene: TRBV4-1; CDR3 protein: CASRGTGRYEQYF; CDR3 DNA: TGCGCCAGCAGGGGGACAGGGAGATACGAGCAGTACTTC
D gene: -; J gene: TRBJ2-1; clone size: -; V gene: TRBV27; CDR3 protein: CASTKSPGRRGPYNEQFF; CDR3 DNA: TGTGCCAGCACCAAAAGCCCCGGGAGGCGGGGGCCCTACAATGAGCAGTTCTTC
D gene: -; J gene: TRBJ2-5; clone size: once; V gene: TRBV10-3; CDR3 protein: CATGRKETQYF; CDR3 DNA: TGTGCCACGGGGCGGAAAGAGACCCAGTACTTC
D gene: -; J gene: TRBJ1-3; clone size: -; V gene: TRBV7-6; CDR3 protein: CASSLGTSGNTIYF; CDR3 DNA: TGTGCCAGCAGCTTAGGGACATCTGGAAACACCATATATTTT
D gene: -; J gene: TRBJ2-7; clone size: -; V gene: TRBV2; CDR3 protein: CASRRGQRSYEQYF; CDR3 DNA: TGTGCCAGCCGACGAGGACAGCGTTCCTACGAGCAGTACTTC
D gene: TRBD1; J gene: TRBJ2-5; clone size: few; V gene: TRBV5-1; CDR3 protein: CASSPADRDQETQYF; CDR3 DNA: TGCGCCAGCAGCCCCGCGGACAGGGATCAAGAGACCCAGTACTTC
D gene: -; J gene: TRBJ1-1; clone size: few; V gene: TRBV20-1; CDR3 protein: CSASWYAFF; CDR3 DNA: TGCAGTGCGTCTTGGTATGCTTTCTTT
D gene: -; J gene: TRBJ1-5; clone size: -; V gene: TRBV18; CDR3 protein: CASSPHKTSNQPQHF; CDR3 DNA: TGTGCCAGCTCACCGCATAAAACTAGCAATCAGCCCCAGCATTTT